A selection of T cell receptor beta chains follows, all from one sample in a study of blood T cells in healthy people across ages. TCRdb re-called the 5' RACE reads through MiXCR, storing one row per CDR3 protein. Of some 1.5 million distinct CDR3 sequences listed, approximately 28% are singletons. The sample comprised blood. Receptor source: a woman in her 30s in good health. Each CDR3 is given with its conserved first and last residue. The D gene is left open where the match is weak. Size is stated for part of the rows, as once, few or many counts, or as a class when the clone is expanded.

>.|14|.|TRBV12-3/TRBV12-4|TRBJ2-5
CASGDLRAEETQYF
TGTGCCAGCGGGGATCTCCGAGCCGAAGAGACCCAGTACTTC
>.|14|.|TRBV5-5|TRBJ1-5
CASSFYEGNQPQHF
TGTGCCAGCAGCTTCTATGAGGGGAATCAGCCCCAGCATTTT
>TRBD2|15|few|TRBV5-1|TRBJ2-5
CASRAIAGAGETQYF
TGCGCCAGCAGGGCAATAGCGGGAGCGGGGGAGACCCAGTACTTC
>TRBD2|16|.|TRBV6-5|TRBJ2-3
CASSPYSGGTTDTQYF
TGTGCCAGCAGCCCCTATAGCGGGGGGACTACAGATACGCAGTATTTT
>.|14|many|TRBV12-5|TRBJ1-5
CASGLSGGGQPQHF
TGTGCTAGTGGTTTGAGTGGAGGCGGTCAGCCCCAGCATTTT
>TRBD2|17|few|TRBV5-6|TRBJ2-3
CASSLPLAGGRTDTQYF
TGTGCCAGCAGCTTGCCACTAGCGGGGGGGCGCACAGATACGCAGTATTTT
>.|16|few|TRBV3-1|TRBJ2-1
CASSQLLSRTPEEQFF
TGTGCCAGCAGCCAATTATTGAGTCGCACGCCCGAGGAGCAGTTCTTC
>.|15|.|TRBV18|TRBJ2-1
CTSSPSRGQRNEQFF
TGTACCAGCTCACCAAGTCGGGGGCAGCGCAATGAGCAGTTCTTC
>.|15|.|TRBV25-1|TRBJ2-1
CASSDARGLPTGQFF
TGTGCCAGCAGTGATGCGAGGGGTCTCCCCACCGGGCAGTTCTTC
>.|14|.|TRBV2|TRBJ1-2
CTSIMDSSNYGYTF
TGTACCAGCATTATGGACAGTTCTAACTATGGCTACACCTTC
>.|14|.|TRBV6-2/TRBV6-3|TRBJ1-2
CASSFRWGPDGYTF
TGTGCCAGCAGTTTCCGCTGGGGGCCGGATGGCTACACCTTC
>TRBD1|12|.|TRBV30|TRBJ2-7
CAWSGTGDKQYF
TGTGCCTGGAGCGGGACAGGGGACAAGCAGTACTTC
>TRBD2|16|.|TRBV6-5|TRBJ2-7
CASSYLSGRGVYEQYF
TGTGCCAGCAGTTACCTAAGCGGGAGAGGTGTCTACGAGCAGTACTTC
>.|13|.|TRBV24-1|TRBJ1-5
CATSGQLDQPQHF
TGTGCCACCAGTGGGCAGCTTGATCAGCCCCAGCATTTT
>TRBD2|15|few|TRBV12-3/TRBV12-4|TRBJ2-1
CASSLSTSGSHEQFF
TGTGCCAGCAGTTTGAGTACTAGCGGGAGTCATGAGCAGTTCTTC
>TRBD2|16|few|TRBV24-1|TRBJ2-1
CATSDQLAGAYNEQFF
TGTGCCACCAGTGACCAACTAGCGGGGGCCTACAATGAGCAGTTCTTC
>.|14|many|TRBV4-3|TRBJ1-1
CASSQDWGGTEAFF
TGCGCCAGCAGCCAAGATTGGGGGGGGACTGAAGCTTTCTTT
>.|20|.|TRBV4-1|TRBJ2-6
CASSQAPRGALPTRANVLTF
TGCGCCAGCAGCCAAGCCCCACGGGGGGCCCTACCCACGAGGGCCAACGTCCTGACTTTC
>.|15|.|TRBV4-1|TRBJ1-5
CASSQGVGSGQPQHF
TGCGCCAGCAGCCAAGGGGTAGGGTCTGGTCAGCCCCAGCATTTT
>TRBD2|18|.|TRBV10-3|TRBJ2-4
CAVRSGRDAGVAKNIQYF
TGTGCCGTCCGTAGTGGAAGGGATGCGGGAGTGGCCAAAAACATTCAGTACTTC
>.|14|many|TRBV6-1|TRBJ2-4
CASSESGSVYIQYF
TGTGCCAGCAGTGAATCTGGCAGTGTTTACATTCAGTACTTC
>.|12|many|TRBV20-1|TRBJ1-2
CSAARGMDGYTF
TGCAGTGCTGCCCGGGGCATGGATGGCTACACCTTC
>TRBD1|13|few|TRBV5-1|TRBJ2-1
CASSPTGIEEQFF
TGCGCCAGCAGCCCGACAGGGATTGAGGAGCAGTTCTTC
>.|15|many|TRBV6-6|TRBJ2-7
CASSPGGSSSYEQYF
TGTGCCAGCAGTCCGGGCGGTTCGAGCTCCTACGAGCAGTACTTC
>TRBD1|15|few|TRBV5-1|TRBJ1-2
CASSSVPGTGHGYTF
TGCGCCAGCAGCTCTGTACCCGGGACAGGGCATGGCTACACCTTC
>.|13|.|TRBV18|TRBJ2-7
CANSPPVVYEQYF
TGTGCCAACTCACCTCCGGTTGTGTACGAGCAGTACTTC
>.|14|few|TRBV27|TRBJ1-1
CASRGRTENTEAFF
TGTGCCAGCAGGGGACGGACGGAGAACACTGAAGCTTTCTTT
>.|14|.|TRBV2|TRBJ1-2
CTSSNRGRGNGYTF
TGTACCAGCAGTAATCGAGGCAGGGGTAACGGCTACACCTTC
>.|15|many|TRBV7-2|TRBJ2-6
CASSLVKGGANVLTF
TGTGCCAGCAGCTTAGTCAAGGGCGGGGCCAACGTCCTGACTTTC
>TRBD1|15|.|TRBV24-1|TRBJ2-1
CATSGRGQGGNEQFF
TGTGCCACCAGTGGAAGGGGACAGGGGGGCAATGAGCAGTTCTTC
>TRBD1|16|.|TRBV6-2/TRBV6-3|TRBJ2-2
CASSFRQGTNTGELFF
TGTGCCAGCAGTTTTCGACAGGGGACGAACACCGGGGAGCTGTTTTTT
>TRBD2|15|.|TRBV24-1|TRBJ2-1
CATNPSGGFYNEQFF
TGTGCCACCAATCCGAGCGGGGGCTTCTACAATGAGCAGTTCTTC
>.|13|.|TRBV15|TRBJ1-2
CATSREATYGYTF
TGTGCCACCAGCAGAGAGGCGACCTATGGCTACACCTTC
>.|14|many|TRBV19|TRBJ2-5
CATSKRTSQETQYF
TGTGCCACCTCAAAGCGGACATCCCAAGAGACCCAGTACTTC